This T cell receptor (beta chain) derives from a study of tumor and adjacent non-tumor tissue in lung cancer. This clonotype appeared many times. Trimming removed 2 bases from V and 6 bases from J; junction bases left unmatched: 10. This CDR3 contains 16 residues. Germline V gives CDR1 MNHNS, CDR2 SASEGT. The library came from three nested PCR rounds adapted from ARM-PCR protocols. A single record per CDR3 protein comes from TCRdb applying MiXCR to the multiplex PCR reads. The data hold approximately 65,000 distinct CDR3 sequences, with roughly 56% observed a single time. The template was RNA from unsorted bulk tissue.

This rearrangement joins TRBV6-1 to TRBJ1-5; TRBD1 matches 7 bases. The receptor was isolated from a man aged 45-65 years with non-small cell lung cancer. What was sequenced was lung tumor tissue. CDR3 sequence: CASSERGDSPRQPQHF. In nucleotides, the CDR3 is TGTGCCAGCAGTGAAAGGGGGGACAGTCCCCGTCAGCCCCAGCATTTT.